The sequence of this T cell receptor beta chain was determined in a study of blood T cells in healthy people across ages. Through a sample-barcoded 5' primer and a J-beta primer mix, a second PCR was run for roughly 7 to 12 cycles. TCRdb recomputed calls from the 5' RACE reads with MiXCR, one row per CDR3 protein. The data contain 1.2 million to 1.5 million distinct CDR3 sequences, 42% of them seen just once; the ten biggest clones take up under 8%. The source material was blood. The sequence derives from a woman younger than 35 in good health.

The CDR3 loop reads CASSLDSGGVYNEQFF. CDR3 in DNA: TGTGCCAGCAGTTTAGATAGCGGGGGGGTCTACAATGAGCAGTTCTTC. The V call is TRBV27, the J call TRBJ2-1, with TRBD2 matching over 11 bases. Trimming at V came to 2 bases and at J to 3 bases, leaving 3 bases not matched to a gene. Germline V gene lookup returns CDR1 MNHEY and CDR2 SMNVEV (reference sequence). CDR3 length: 16 residues.